These T cell receptor beta chains were read from a single sample in a study of T cells in Graves' hyperthyroidism and ophthalmopathy. From the multiplex PCR reads, TCRdb called clonotypes with MiXCR, one entry per CDR3 protein. The profile shows around 340,000 distinct CDR3 sequences, about 14% of them singletons. Material: blood. These receptors originate from a woman in her 30s with Graves' hyperthyroidism. CDR3s include the opening cysteine and the closing phenylalanine or tryptophan. Each record gives: V gene, D gene, J gene, clone size, CDR3 protein, CDR3 DNA. The D gene is left open where the match is weak. The size field is filled for only some rows; it gives once, few, many or a size class.

v_call: TRBV4-2
d_call: TRBD2
j_call: TRBJ2-7
clone_size: -
cdr3_aa: CASSQEGGRAAYEQYF
cdr3_nt: TGTGCCAGCAGCCAAGAAGGCGGGAGGGCCGCTTACGAGCAGTACTTC

v_call: TRBV6-5
d_call: -
j_call: TRBJ1-4
clone_size: -
cdr3_aa: CASTEDFNEKLFF
cdr3_nt: TGTGCCAGCACCGAAGATTTTAATGAAAAACTGTTTTTT

v_call: TRBV10-3
d_call: -
j_call: TRBJ1-1
clone_size: many
cdr3_aa: CAIKRTGSTEAFF
cdr3_nt: TGTGCCATCAAAAGAACAGGATCCACTGAAGCTTTCTTT

v_call: TRBV20-1
d_call: -
j_call: TRBJ2-3
clone_size: -
cdr3_aa: CSATPDRFDTDTQYF
cdr3_nt: TGCAGTGCTACCCCCGACAGGTTTGACACAGATACGCAGTATTTT

v_call: TRBV20-1
d_call: -
j_call: TRBJ1-1
clone_size: many
cdr3_aa: CSASPPLQGNTEAFF
cdr3_nt: TGCAGTGCTAGCCCTCCCCTACAGGGGAACACTGAAGCTTTCTTT

v_call: TRBV20-1
d_call: TRBD2
j_call: TRBJ2-7
clone_size: -
cdr3_aa: CSARGYSGPSYEQYF
cdr3_nt: TGCAGTGCTCGGGGGTATAGCGGGCCTTCCTACGAGCAGTACTTC

v_call: TRBV28
d_call: -
j_call: TRBJ1-5
clone_size: many
cdr3_aa: CASSTNGPYQPQHF
cdr3_nt: TGTGCCAGCAGTACCAACGGGCCCTATCAGCCCCAGCATTTT

v_call: TRBV29-1
d_call: -
j_call: TRBJ2-3
clone_size: few
cdr3_aa: CSVEKTGNTQYF
cdr3_nt: TGCAGCGTTGAAAAGACGGGGAATACGCAGTATTTT

v_call: TRBV6-1
d_call: -
j_call: TRBJ1-4
clone_size: many
cdr3_aa: CASRPGHPDEKLFF
cdr3_nt: TGTGCCAGCAGGCCCGGACACCCGGATGAAAAACTGTTTTTT

v_call: TRBV29-1
d_call: TRBD1
j_call: TRBJ2-3
clone_size: few
cdr3_aa: CSGDRGGGDTQYF
cdr3_nt: TGCAGCGGGGACAGGGGCGGAGGAGATACGCAGTATTTT

v_call: TRBV2
d_call: TRBD1
j_call: TRBJ2-1
clone_size: few
cdr3_aa: CASSDRSDRGAPYNEQFF
cdr3_nt: TGTGCCAGCAGCGACCGCTCGGACAGGGGGGCCCCCTACAATGAGCAGTTCTTC

v_call: TRBV4-2
d_call: TRBD2
j_call: TRBJ2-1
clone_size: -
cdr3_aa: CASSSLSGRGDEQFF
cdr3_nt: TGTGCCAGCAGCAGTCTTAGCGGGAGGGGTGATGAGCAGTTCTTC

v_call: TRBV20-1
d_call: -
j_call: TRBJ1-1
clone_size: many
cdr3_aa: CSASPLNTEAFF
cdr3_nt: TGCAGTGCTAGCCCTTTGAACACTGAAGCTTTCTTT

v_call: TRBV20-1
d_call: TRBD1
j_call: TRBJ1-4
clone_size: -
cdr3_aa: CSAIPTTGSNEKLFF
cdr3_nt: TGCAGTGCTATTCCAACGACAGGGTCTAATGAAAAACTGTTTTTT

v_call: TRBV5-1
d_call: -
j_call: TRBJ2-7
clone_size: many
cdr3_aa: CASSFSGEQYF
cdr3_nt: TGCGCCAGCAGCTTTTCGGGCGAGCAGTACTTC

v_call: TRBV6-1
d_call: TRBD1
j_call: TRBJ2-1
clone_size: many
cdr3_aa: CASRTGGKNEQFF
cdr3_nt: TGTGCCAGCAGGACAGGGGGTAAAAATGAGCAGTTCTTC

v_call: TRBV7-9
d_call: -
j_call: TRBJ1-3
clone_size: -
cdr3_aa: CASSRPSPPASGNTIYF
cdr3_nt: TGTGCCAGCAGCCGGCCATCCCCGCCGGCCTCTGGAAACACCATATATTTT

v_call: TRBV20-1
d_call: -
j_call: TRBJ2-3
clone_size: many
cdr3_aa: CSASLVSERPDTQYF
cdr3_nt: TGCAGTGCTAGCCTGGTATCAGAGAGGCCAGATACGCAGTATTTT

v_call: TRBV28
d_call: TRBD2
j_call: TRBJ2-3
clone_size: many
cdr3_aa: CASILAGKTSTDTQYF
cdr3_nt: TGTGCCAGCATCCTAGCGGGCAAAACTAGCACAGATACGCAGTATTTT

v_call: TRBV20-1
d_call: TRBD2
j_call: TRBJ2-7
clone_size: -
cdr3_aa: CSARAGTTSREQYF
cdr3_nt: TGCAGTGCTAGAGCCGGGACTACCTCCCGCGAGCAGTACTTC

v_call: TRBV12-3/TRBV12-4
d_call: -
j_call: TRBJ1-2
clone_size: many
cdr3_aa: CASSSTIGGLGGYTF
cdr3_nt: TGTGCCAGCAGTTCAACTATAGGGGGGTTGGGTGGCTACACCTTC

v_call: TRBV3-1
d_call: -
j_call: TRBJ1-3
clone_size: few
cdr3_aa: CASSQDLVQLSTGNTIYF
cdr3_nt: TGTGCCAGCAGCCAAGATTTAGTCCAGTTGAGCACTGGAAACACCATATATTTT

v_call: TRBV6-1
d_call: -
j_call: TRBJ2-2
clone_size: few
cdr3_aa: CASGGLRTGELFF
cdr3_nt: TGTGCCAGCGGAGGGCTGAGAACCGGGGAGCTGTTTTTT

v_call: TRBV24-1
d_call: -
j_call: TRBJ1-1
clone_size: -
cdr3_aa: CATSVNHGTEAFF
cdr3_nt: TGTGCCACCAGTGTCAACCATGGCACTGAAGCTTTCTTT

v_call: TRBV20-1
d_call: -
j_call: TRBJ2-7
clone_size: many
cdr3_aa: CSAVAGSSYEQYF
cdr3_nt: TGCAGTGCAGTAGCAGGGAGCTCCTACGAGCAGTACTTC

v_call: TRBV24-1
d_call: -
j_call: TRBJ2-2
clone_size: many
cdr3_aa: CATSDLQGNTGELFF
cdr3_nt: TGTGCCACCAGTGACTTACAGGGGAACACCGGGGAGCTGTTTTTT

v_call: TRBV29-1
d_call: TRBD2
j_call: TRBJ2-4
clone_size: -
cdr3_aa: CSVLGGEAKNIQYF
cdr3_nt: TGCAGCGTCCTCGGGGGGGAGGCCAAAAACATTCAGTACTTC

v_call: TRBV6-1
d_call: -
j_call: TRBJ1-2
clone_size: many
cdr3_aa: CASHLSETPGYTF
cdr3_nt: TGTGCCAGCCACTTATCCGAAACGCCGGGCTACACCTTC

v_call: TRBV20-1
d_call: TRBD1
j_call: TRBJ2-7
clone_size: few
cdr3_aa: CSAPRDRAHEQYF
cdr3_nt: TGCAGTGCTCCCCGGGACAGGGCCCACGAGCAGTACTTC

v_call: TRBV19
d_call: -
j_call: TRBJ1-2
clone_size: -
cdr3_aa: CASSYRGASAGYTF
cdr3_nt: TGTGCCAGTAGTTATCGGGGGGCCTCGGCGGGCTACACCTTC

v_call: TRBV11-2
d_call: -
j_call: TRBJ2-7
clone_size: -
cdr3_aa: CASSSRQASYEQYF
cdr3_nt: TGTGCCAGCAGCTCCCGACAGGCCTCCTACGAGCAGTACTTC

v_call: TRBV7-9
d_call: TRBD1
j_call: TRBJ1-1
clone_size: -
cdr3_aa: CASSTGTGEYAAFF
cdr3_nt: TGTGCCAGCAGTACCGGGACAGGGGAGTATGCGGCTTTCTTT

v_call: TRBV4-2
d_call: -
j_call: TRBJ2-6
clone_size: -
cdr3_aa: CASSQAEGVSGANVLTF
cdr3_nt: TGTGCCAGCAGCCAAGCGGAGGGGGTGTCTGGGGCCAACGTCCTGACTTTC

v_call: TRBV20-1
d_call: -
j_call: TRBJ1-2
clone_size: -
cdr3_aa: CSARGSEAGYYGYTF
cdr3_nt: TGCAGTGCTAGAGGTTCGGAGGCTGGATATTATGGCTACACCTTC

v_call: TRBV30
d_call: -
j_call: TRBJ1-5
clone_size: many
cdr3_aa: CAWSRTQNQPQHF
cdr3_nt: TGTGCCTGGAGTAGGACCCAAAATCAGCCCCAGCATTTT

v_call: TRBV11-2
d_call: TRBD1
j_call: TRBJ2-5
clone_size: many
cdr3_aa: CASSADRSWETQYF
cdr3_nt: TGTGCCAGCAGCGCGGACAGGTCCTGGGAGACCCAGTACTTC

v_call: TRBV9
d_call: TRBD1
j_call: TRBJ2-7
clone_size: few
cdr3_aa: CASSVDLGGASSEQYF
cdr3_nt: TGTGCCAGCAGCGTAGATCTAGGGGGCGCGTCGTCCGAGCAGTACTTC

v_call: TRBV7-6
d_call: TRBD2
j_call: TRBJ2-7
clone_size: few
cdr3_aa: CASSLGVAGDLSYEQYF
cdr3_nt: TGTGCCAGCAGCTTGGGGGTAGCGGGAGATTTGTCCTACGAGCAGTACTTC